Listed below are T cell receptor beta chains from one sample, sequenced in a study of OX40 agonist ivuxolimab in advanced cancers. Data came from immunoSEQ multiplex PCR; TCRdb stores just in-frame clones and leaves some out. The sample includes 50,000 to 75,000 clones, approximately 90% of them seen just once. The sample was CD4+ or CD8+ T cells sorted from blood, taken in a trial of the OX40 agonist ivuxolimab. The source of these receptors is an adult with an advanced solid tumor such as melanoma, head and neck, liver or kidney cancer. Both conserved end residues are part of each CDR3. The D gene is left open where the match is weak. Clone size is stated in some rows and not others, as once, few, many or a class when expanded.

TRBV4-2,TRBJ2-7,-,-,TGTGCCAGCAGCCCCCAAGATATGGCGGTCGGGGACGAGCAGTACTTC,CASSPQDMAVGDEQYF
TRBV2,TRBJ2-5,-,TRBD2,TGTGCCAGCAGTCTAGGACTAGCGGGAGGGGGAGAGACCCAGTACTTC,CASSLGLAGGGETQYF
TRBV9,TRBJ1-1,-,-,TGTGCCAGCAGCGCCCCCGTAGGGACTGAAGCTTTCTTT,CASSAPVGTEAFF
TRBV6-5,TRBJ2-7,few,-,TGTGCCAGCAGTTACTCGTCGGGGGAGGACGAGCAGTACTTC,CASSYSSGEDEQYF
TRBV27,TRBJ2-7,-,-,TGTGCCAGCAGTTACGGACAGTCGGCCGAGCAGTACTTC,CASSYGQSAEQYF
TRBV4-1,TRBJ2-7,-,TRBD1,TGCGCCAGCAGCCAAGATCGGGGGACAGGATACGAGCAGTACTTC,CASSQDRGTGYEQYF
TRBV9,TRBJ2-1,-,-,TGTGCCAGCAGCTCCCCCCTAGAGAAGATGGGCAATGAGCAGTTCTTC,CASSSPLEKMGNEQFF
TRBV7-8,TRBJ1-4,-,TRBD1,TGTGCCAGCAGCTCCAGGACCGTGCGGACAGGGGATGAAAAACTGTTTTTT,CASSSRTVRTGDEKLFF
TRBV27,TRBJ2-1,-,TRBD2,TGTGCCAGCAGCCCGATTAGCGGGGGGTCCGACAATGAGCAGTTCTTC,CASSPISGGSDNEQFF
TRBV2,TRBJ2-7,-,-,TGTGCCAGCACTCCCAACCTAGACAGCTCCTACGAGCAGTACTTC,CASTPNLDSSYEQYF
TRBV7-9,TRBJ1-1,few,-,TGTGCCAGCAGCTTAGGGTCCGGCGGCACTGAAGCTTTCTTT,CASSLGSGGTEAFF
TRBV19,TRBJ2-1,-,-,TGTGCCAGTAGTATTATTCTGGGCACCCATTCCTACAATGAGCAGTTCTTC,CASSIILGTHSYNEQFF
TRBV27,TRBJ2-1,-,-,TGTGCCAGCAGTTTATTAGGAGGGTACAATGAGCAGTTCTTC,CASSLLGGYNEQFF
TRBV19,TRBJ1-6,-,-,TGTGCCAGTACCTACGGGGTTGGTAATTCACCCCTCCACTTT,CASTYGVGNSPLHF
TRBV11-2,TRBJ1-2,once,-,TGTGCCAGCAGCTTAGTTGACGGGAACTATGGCTACACCTTC,CASSLVDGNYGYTF
TRBV6-5,TRBJ2-1,-,-,TGTGCCAGCAGTAGCGGCTACAATGAGCAGTTCTTC,CASSSGYNEQFF
TRBV27,TRBJ2-1,-,TRBD2,TGTGCCAGCAGTATCGGGACTAGCGGGAGTAGCTCCTACAATGAGCAGTTCTTC,CASSIGTSGSSSYNEQFF
TRBV7-9,TRBJ1-1,medium-sized,-,TGTGCCAGCAGCTTACAGGAGCGGGTGACTGAAGCTTTCTTT,CASSLQERVTEAFF
TRBV28,TRBJ2-7,-,-,TGTGCCAGCAGTTTTTTTGGGGGGTACTACGAGCAGTACTTC,CASSFFGGYYEQYF
TRBV29-1,TRBJ2-7,-,-,TGCAGCGTTGAAGCCGGGACCCCCTACGAGCAGTACTTC,CSVEAGTPYEQYF
TRBV4-1,TRBJ2-7,medium-sized,TRBD1,TGCGCCAGCAGCCAAGATCGGACAGGGAACCAAGAGCAGTACTTC,CASSQDRTGNQEQYF
TRBV7-9,TRBJ1-1,once,TRBD1,TGTGCCAGCAGCACGGGACAGGGGGTGAACACTGAAGCTTTCTTT,CASSTGQGVNTEAFF